This T cell receptor (beta chain) originates from a study of CD8+CD57+ T cells in acquired aplastic anemia. On the study more broadly: Sorted CD4+ and CD8+ cell DNA averaged approximately 3.4 ug. Whole-study results and caveats: A significant difference in CD8+ Simpson's diversity between patients and controls was not found.

Genomic DNA constituted the template upon which TCR beta VDJ and CDR3 profiling was performed. TCRdb re-called the reads with MiXCR, one entry per CDR3 protein. The table records 150,000 to 200,000 distinct CDR3 sequences, roughly 48% of them present only once. V was shortened by 4 bases and J by 3 bases, with 7 bases between the two germline ends. Germline V lookup: CDR1 SQVTM, CDR2 ANQGSEA. The CDR3 length is 11 residues. Before being chosen for sequencing, patients had shown CD8+CD57+ cell expansion by flow cytometry. Every patient had severe acquired aplastic anemia. Blood was sampled before the patients had received any therapy. This clonotype was observed many times. Its target is unknown.

The V call is TRBV29-1, the J call TRBJ2-7; weak D call: TRBD2 (6 bases). The sample was sorted CD4+, CD8+, or CD8+CD57+ T cells (not recorded which) from PBMCs. The TCR sequence derives from a human donor with aplastic anemia. CDR3 loop: CSVGGGYEQYF. The CDR3 bases are TGCAGCGTTGGGGGAGGCTACGAGCAGTACTTC.